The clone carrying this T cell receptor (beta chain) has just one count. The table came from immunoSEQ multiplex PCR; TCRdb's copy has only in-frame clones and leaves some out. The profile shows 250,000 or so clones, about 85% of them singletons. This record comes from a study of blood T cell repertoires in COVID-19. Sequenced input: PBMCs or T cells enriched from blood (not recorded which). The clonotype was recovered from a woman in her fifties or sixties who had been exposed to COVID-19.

CDR3 region: CASSLDGTSKETQYF. The CDR3, as DNA: TGTGCCAGCAGCTTAGACGGGACTAGTAAGGAGACCCAGTACTTC. The rearrangement uses TRBV7-2 and TRBJ2-5; 8 bases are a match to TRBD2. The CDR3 runs to 15 residues. Germline V gene lookup returns CDR1 SGHTA and CDR2 FQGNSA. Trimming took 1 base from V and 5 from J; bases not matched to a gene: 6.